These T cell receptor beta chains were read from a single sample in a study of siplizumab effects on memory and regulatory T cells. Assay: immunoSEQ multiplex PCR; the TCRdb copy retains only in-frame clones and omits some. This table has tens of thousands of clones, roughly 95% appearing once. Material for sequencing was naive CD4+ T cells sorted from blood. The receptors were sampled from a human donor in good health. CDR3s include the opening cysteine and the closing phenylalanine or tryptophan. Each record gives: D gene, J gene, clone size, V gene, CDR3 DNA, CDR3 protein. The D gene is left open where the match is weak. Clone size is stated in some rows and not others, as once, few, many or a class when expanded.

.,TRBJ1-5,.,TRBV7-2,TGTGCCAGCAGCTATGGACAGCCCCCACAGCCCCAGCATTTT,CASSYGQPPQPQHF
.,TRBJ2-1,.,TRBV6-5,TGTGCCAGCAGACTCCCTTGGCCGGGGCAGTTCTTC,CASRLPWPGQFF
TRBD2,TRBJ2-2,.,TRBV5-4,TGTGCCAGCAGCTTGGGACTAGCGGGGGGGCCCGGGGAGCTGTTTTTT,CASSLGLAGGPGELFF
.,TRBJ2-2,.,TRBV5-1,TGCGCCAGCAGGCAAGCGACAGGTCATACCGGGGAGCTGTTTTTT,CASRQATGHTGELFF
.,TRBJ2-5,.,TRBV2,TGTGCCAGCCTGAGGCGGCCGGGGGAGACCCAGTACTTC,CASLRRPGETQYF
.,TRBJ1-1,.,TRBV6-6,TGTGCCAGCAGCTCACAAGCCTGGGGCACTGAAGCTTTCTTT,CASSSQAWGTEAFF
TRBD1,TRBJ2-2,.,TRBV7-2,TGTGCCAGCAGCTTTGGACAGGGAAACACCGGGGAGCTGTTTTTT,CASSFGQGNTGELFF
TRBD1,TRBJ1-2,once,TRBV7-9,TGTGCCAGCAGCTCACCGCCGACAGGGAGCAAGGGCTACACCTTC,CASSSPPTGSKGYTF
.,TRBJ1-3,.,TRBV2,TGTGCCAGCAGTGAGGGACATTCTGGAAACACCATATATTTT,CASSEGHSGNTIYF
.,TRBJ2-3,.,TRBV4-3,TGCGCCAGCAGCCAAGTAGGGGGCACAGATACGCAGTATTTT,CASSQVGGTDTQYF
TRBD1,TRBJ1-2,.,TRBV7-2,TGTGCCAGCAGCTTACCGACAGGGGACGGCTACACCTTC,CASSLPTGDGYTF
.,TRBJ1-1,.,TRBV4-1,TGCGCCAGCAGCCAAGGATGGGGTACTGAAGCTTTCTTT,CASSQGWGTEAFF
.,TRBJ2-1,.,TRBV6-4,TGTGCCAGCGGTCACGGGAATGAGCAGTTCTTC,CASGHGNEQFF
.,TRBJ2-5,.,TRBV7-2,TGTGCCAGCACCCACCGGGTGGGGGAGACCCAGTACTTC,CASTHRVGETQYF
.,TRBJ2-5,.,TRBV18,TGTGCCAGCTCACCGCTCTTAACAGGGAGCCAAGAGACCCAGTACTTC,CASSPLLTGSQETQYF
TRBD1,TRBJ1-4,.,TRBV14,TGTGCCAGCAGCTCGAGGGGGACAGGGTTTGAAAAACTGTTTTTT,CASSSRGTGFEKLFF
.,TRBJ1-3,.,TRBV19,TGTGCCAGCTGCCTCTTCTCTGGAAACACCATATATTTT,CASCLFSGNTIYF
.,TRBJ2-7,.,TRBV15,TGTGCCACCAGCAGCCAAAACCCAGGGAACTACGAGCAGTACTTC,CATSSQNPGNYEQYF
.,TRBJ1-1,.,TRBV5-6,TGTGCCAGCAGCTGGACGACAGGTGAAGCTTTCTTT,CASSWTTGEAFF
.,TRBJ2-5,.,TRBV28,TGTGCCAGCAGTTTGTTTGGTGGGGAAGTGGAGACCCAGTACTTC,CASSLFGGEVETQYF
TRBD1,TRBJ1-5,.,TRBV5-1,TGCGCCAGCAGCTTGGGGACCGGACAGGGGAATCAGCCCCAGCATTTT,CASSLGTGQGNQPQHF
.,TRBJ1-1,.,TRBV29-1,TGCAGCGTTGTACGGGCAGGAACTTGGTCAGCTTTCTTT,CSVVRAGTWSAFF
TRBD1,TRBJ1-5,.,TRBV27,TGTGCCAGCAGTTTATCCAGGGGGAATCAGCCCCAGCATTTT,CASSLSRGNQPQHF
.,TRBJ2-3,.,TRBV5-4,TGTGCCAGCAGCTTGGAGCCTGTTTCTAGCACAGATACGCAGTATTTT,CASSLEPVSSTDTQYF
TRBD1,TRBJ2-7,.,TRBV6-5,TGTGCCAGCAGTTTCCGGGACAGGGGATCCTACGAGCAGTACTTC,CASSFRDRGSYEQYF
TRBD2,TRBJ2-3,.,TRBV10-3,TGTGCCATCAAACCTAGCGGGGGCCCTAGCACAGATACGCAGTATTTT,CAIKPSGGPSTDTQYF
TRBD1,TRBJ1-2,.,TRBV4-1,TGCGCCAGCAGCTCCCCAGACAGGGCCATCTATGGCTACACCTTC,CASSSPDRAIYGYTF
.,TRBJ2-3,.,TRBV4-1,TGCGCCAGCAGCCAAGGTCAACGGGATACGCAGTATTTT,CASSQGQRDTQYF
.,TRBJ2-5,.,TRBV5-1,TGCGCCAGCCACCGAGGTGGGTCGATGGAGACCCAGTACTTC,CASHRGGSMETQYF
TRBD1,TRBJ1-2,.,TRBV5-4,TGTGCCAGCAGCGGGGGAGGGAATGGACAGGGGAAAGGCTACACCTTC,CASSGGGNGQGKGYTF
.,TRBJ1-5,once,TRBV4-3,TGCGCCAGCAGCCAGGGTCGTGGGGCTGGCAATCAGCCCCAGCATTTT,CASSQGRGAGNQPQHF
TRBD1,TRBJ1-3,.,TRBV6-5,TGTGCCAGCAGCCTCGACAGGGTCTCTGGAAACACCATATATTTT,CASSLDRVSGNTIYF
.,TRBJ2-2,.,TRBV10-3,TGTGCCATCAGTGAGTCCGGATTCGCGAACACCGGGGAGCTGTTTTTT,CAISESGFANTGELFF
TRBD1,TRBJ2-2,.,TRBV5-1,TGCGCCAGCAGCGCTTCCGGGACAGGAGGGACCGGGGAGCTGTTTTTT,CASSASGTGGTGELFF
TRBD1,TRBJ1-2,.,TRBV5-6,TGTGCCAGCAGCCCCGGGGCAGGGGGATCAGCTAACTATGGCTACACCTTC,CASSPGAGGSANYGYTF
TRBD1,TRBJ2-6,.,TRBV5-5,TGTGCCAGCAGCCCGGGACAGGGGTCGGGTGGGGCCAACGTCCTGACTTTC,CASSPGQGSGGANVLTF
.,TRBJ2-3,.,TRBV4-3,TGCGCCAGCAGCCAAGAAGTTGCGGGGCGGACAGATACGCAGTATTTT,CASSQEVAGRTDTQYF
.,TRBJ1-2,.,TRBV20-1,TGCAGTGCTAGGGCAGACGGCTACACCTTC,CSARADGYTF
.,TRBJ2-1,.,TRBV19,TGTGCCGGATCCCGGCTCAGCTCCTACAATGAGCAGTTCTTC,CAGSRLSSYNEQFF
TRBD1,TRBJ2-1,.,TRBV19,TGTGCCAGTAGAAAGGGGGACAGGGTCACCTACAATGAGCAGTTCTTC,CASRKGDRVTYNEQFF
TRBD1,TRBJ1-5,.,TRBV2,TGTGCCAGCAGAGAGGGACAGGACCAGCATTTT,CASREGQDQHF
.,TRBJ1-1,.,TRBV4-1,TGCGCCAGCAGCCATAATCGATGGGATGAAGCTTTCTTT,CASSHNRWDEAFF
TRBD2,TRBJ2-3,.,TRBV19,TGTGCCAGTACCCCGGGACTAGCGGGGGGCTACAGCACAGATACGCAGTATTTT,CASTPGLAGGYSTDTQYF
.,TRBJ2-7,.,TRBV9,TGTGCCAGCAGCGCCGGTTACGAGCAGTACTTC,CASSAGYEQYF
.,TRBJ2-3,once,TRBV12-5,TGTGCTAGTGGTTTGGAGGCCTCATTACCTGGGGATACGCAGTATTTT,CASGLEASLPGDTQYF
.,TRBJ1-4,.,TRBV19,TGTGCCAGTACCGCCCGTGGGCTGATGGGGAAAGGTGAAAAACTGTTTTTT,CASTARGLMGKGEKLFF
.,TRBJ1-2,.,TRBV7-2,TGTGCCAGCAGCTCGACAACAGGGAAAACTAACTATGGCTACACCTTC,CASSSTTGKTNYGYTF
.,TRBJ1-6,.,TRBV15,TGTGCCACCAGCAGAGCCGGCGGCTATAATTCACCCCTCCACTTT,CATSRAGGYNSPLHF
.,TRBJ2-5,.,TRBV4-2,TGTGCCAGCAGCCAATCTGAGACCCAGTACTTC,CASSQSETQYF
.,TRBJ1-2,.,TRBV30,TGTGCCTGGAGTCCTCTGGATCCGGGCTACACCTTC,CAWSPLDPGYTF
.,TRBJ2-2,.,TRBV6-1,TGTGCCAGCCAGGAACAATTAAACACCGGGGAGCTGTTTTTT,CASQEQLNTGELFF
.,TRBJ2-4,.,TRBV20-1,TGCAGTGCTAGCAGCGGTTTTCAGTACTTC,CSASSGFQYF
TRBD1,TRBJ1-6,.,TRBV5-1,TGCGCCAGCAGCTTGGGGACAGGGACACCCCTCCACTTT,CASSLGTGTPLHF
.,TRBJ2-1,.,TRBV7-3,TGTGCCAGCAGCTTAACAGGACCTGGGGCCCGCGATGAGCAGTTCTTC,CASSLTGPGARDEQFF